This T cell receptor beta chain was recovered during a study of beta chain features in type 1 diabetes. The study, taken as a whole, reports: The naive, central memory and Treg TCRB repertoires showed an apparent similarity that was greater among patients than among healthy donors. Insertion counts at VDJ junctions were lower in type 1 diabetes patients, who also showed more deletions there. The influence of HLA type on TCRB rearrangement stayed undetermined.

Only a few counts were recorded for this clone. What it binds is unknown. The CDR3 is 13 residues long. The germline V gene encodes CDR1 ENHRY and CDR2 SYGVKD. Germline trimming cut 11 bases from V and 5 bases from J; bases unmatched to any gene: 8. Expressed TCRB transcripts were sequenced because the entire RNA isolate underwent reverse transcription. Method: immunoSEQ multiplex PCR; TCRdb's copy keeps in-frame clones and lacks some. Of 130,000 or so clones listed, over 8% are singletons. The V gene is TRBV10-3, the J gene TRBJ2-2; 7 bases align to TRBD2. This TCR came from a woman aged 40-49 years in good health. The sample taken for sequencing was central memory CD4+ T cells from blood. The DNA of the CDR3 is TGTGCCCTAACCAGGGAGGGGACCGGGGAGCTGTTTTTT. This gives the protein CALTREGTGELFF.